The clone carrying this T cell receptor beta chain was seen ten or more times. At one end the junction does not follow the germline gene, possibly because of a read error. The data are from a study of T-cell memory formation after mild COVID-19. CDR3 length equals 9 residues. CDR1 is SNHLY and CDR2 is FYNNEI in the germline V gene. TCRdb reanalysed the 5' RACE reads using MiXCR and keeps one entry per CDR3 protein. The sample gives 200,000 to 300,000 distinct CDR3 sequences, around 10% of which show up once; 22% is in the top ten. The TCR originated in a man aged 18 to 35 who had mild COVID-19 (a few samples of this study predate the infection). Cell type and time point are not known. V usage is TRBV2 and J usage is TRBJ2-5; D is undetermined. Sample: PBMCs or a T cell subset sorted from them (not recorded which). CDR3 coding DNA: TGTGCCAGCGGGTCCGTGCGGCACTTC. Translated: CASGSVRHF.